The rows below give T cell receptor beta chains drawn from one sample of a study of radiation and T cells in renal cell carcinoma. TCRdb's table, derived via immunoSEQ multiplex PCR, lists solely in-frame clones and lacks some. The data hold about 130,000 clones, with 88% observed a single time. Material: blood, obtained from a patient whose treatment included radiotherapy and nephrectomy. The receptor set was obtained from a woman aged 70-85 years with renal cell carcinoma. Both conserved end residues are trimmed from each CDR3.

v_gene	CDR3aa
TRBV7-9	ASSLAGRGGTGELF
TRBV4-1	ASSQIGGGNQPQH
TRBV19	ASSTGNTIY
TRBV7-2	ASRQWTGEGYT
TRBV7-6	ASSLVGGQSPLH
TRBV10-3	AISDVQGARKAYEQY
TRBV5-6	ASSLGAGGKNSPLH
TRBV5-5	ASSLGRENTEAF
TRBV27	ASTRSNQPQH
TRBV28	ASSTGTLYGYT
TRBV7-8	ASSLVRGVAF
TRBV10-3	AISARTGDPNYGYT
TRBV7-3	ASSPTGTGSNEQF
TRBV21-1	ASSNEGETSSEQY
TRBV5-6	ASSLRAGGSRQETQY
TRBV6-6	ASSLALGHTEAF
TRBV5-1	ASSLLQGANEQF
TRBV19	ASSAGTYTDTQY
TRBV5-1	ASSLEGGAIYEQY
TRBV9	ASSVPRDGSTDTQY
TRBV6-5	ASSYAGTGGETEAF
TRBV19	ASSIFGTNHYGYT
TRBV28	ASSLAGVDEQF
TRBV7-2	ASSPTPGGRRF
TRBV5-6	ASSSGASLYEQY
TRBV27	ASKRTGFYEQY
TRBV7-9	ASSPLIQVYEQY
TRBV5-1	ASSPNRLAGGVETQY
TRBV7-9	ASSTRTGSETQY
TRBV29-1	SVVGGGTGELF
TRBV28	ASGITGNIGYT
TRBV30	AWSVVGSYSNQPQH
TRBV2	ASRVISNQPQH
TRBV7-9	ASTSSRNYTEAF
TRBV7-3	ASSPLRLAGNTDTQY
TRBV28	ASSFGGVIYGYT
TRBV2	ASSAGYNSPLH
TRBV6-6	ASRSDPGIEKLF
TRBV19	ASRTRDLHTDTQY
TRBV5-1	ASRQKNNEQF
TRBV27	ASSRDGGSPYEQY
TRBV5-6	ASSPRWQSSTDTQY
TRBV18	ASSPMGNQPQH
TRBV7-8	ASSSTSGGLQY
TRBV2	ASSQRRYNSPLH
TRBV5-1	ASSLGTSGEKLF
TRBV6-1	ASSESIVEPWTQH
TRBV28	ASSAGTSDYGYT
TRBV19	ASSIGRGTEAF
TRBV28	ASRAARNTEAF
TRBV29-1	SVDRVGGYT
TRBV19	ASMDSVSGYNSPLH
TRBV15	ATSRDQRGLRNEQY
TRBV6-1	ASRADRAGGELF
TRBV6-6	ASTSGQPQETQY
TRBV5-8	ASSIRDRFQETQY
TRBV7-2	ASSLVGQNTEAF
TRBV7-2	ASSLNLIEQY
TRBV9	ASSVAEDNYGYT
TRBV9	ASSVETVNTEAF